This TCR beta chain was recorded in a study of blood T cell repertoires in COVID-19. Study in general: Both acute and convalescent COVID-19 samples were obtained from the United States, Italy and Spain. In each case, the material was cDNA or gDNA derived from T cells, B-cell-depleted T cells, or PBMCs.

The CDR3 extends over 13 amino acids. Trimming removed 1 base from V and 8 bases from J, with 8 bases in between. Germline V lookup: CDR1 KGHDR, CDR2 SFDVKD. Those enrolled, adults aged 18 to 89 years, came from around 24 US areas. Original methodology: Reference gene primer amplification gave estimated nucleated cell counts. The repertoire was sequenced with immunoSEQ multiplex PCR; TCRdb's copy has only in-frame clones and lacks some. For V, J and clone size, that table is used; D and trimming come from the DNA. The sample shows about 200,000 clones, roughly 85% of them seen only once. The receptor was derived from a middle-aged woman with acute COVID-19. The rearrangement uses TRBV24-1 and TRBJ2-1, with D maybe TRBD1 (5 bases). Sequencing used PBMCs or T cells enriched from blood (not recorded which). CDR3 in amino acids: CATSDFWGHEQFF. CDR3 nucleotide sequence: TGTGCCACCAGTGATTTCTGGGGCCATGAGCAGTTCTTC.